The present T cell receptor (beta chain) was sequenced within a study of technical replicates of blood from a handful of donors. Sequencing was performed with immunoSEQ multiplex PCR; in TCRdb, only in-frame clones are kept and a portion is missing. The repertoire holds around 84,000 clones, with roughly 98% as singletons. Germline V gene data show CDR1 as SGHRS and CDR2 as YFSETQ. The CDR3 is 14 amino acids. Trimming took off 3 bases at V and 1 base at J, with 10 bases between the two ends. The source material was T cells isolated from PBMCs. The chain links TRBV5-1 to TRBJ1-1, with D possibly TRBD1 on 6 matching bases. The receptor's source is a human donor in good health. In DNA form, the CDR3 reads TGCGCCAGCAGCTCGGGACAAACGAACACTGAAGCTTTCTTT. Encoded protein: CASSSGQTNTEAFF.